This TCR beta chain was sequenced in a study of T cell responses to AZD1222 COVID-19 vaccine. Study summary: Analyses pooled second doses at about 4 or about 12 weeks. Points from the study as a whole: White British ancestry dominated among donors, who included more females, and clonal diversity was possibly underestimated. Regions 160-218 and 743-854 held dominance among vaccine-associated CD4 TCRs, which spanned spike.

Per the germline V gene, CDR1 is MNHEY and CDR2 is SMNVEV (reference sequence). The V end lost 6 bases, the J end lost 6 bases, and 14 bases lay between the germline ends. The CDR3 sequence is 13 residues long. Some clones are missing from TCRdb's copy, which holds only in-frame ones; the method was immunoSEQ multiplex PCR. The profile covers more than 100,000 clones, with approximately 90% appearing a single time and roughly 2.4% taken by the ten largest. Regarding this clone: What it recognizes is unknown.

This rearrangement joins TRBV27 to TRBJ1-2, with D perhaps matching TRBD1 (5 bases). The source material was peripheral blood, sampled on day 0 of AZD1222 vaccination. The clonotype originates from an adult in good health. This chain's CDR3 is CASSGGGTHGYTF. The CDR3 DNA reads TGTGCCAGCAGCGGAGGAGGGACCCATGGCTACACCTTC.